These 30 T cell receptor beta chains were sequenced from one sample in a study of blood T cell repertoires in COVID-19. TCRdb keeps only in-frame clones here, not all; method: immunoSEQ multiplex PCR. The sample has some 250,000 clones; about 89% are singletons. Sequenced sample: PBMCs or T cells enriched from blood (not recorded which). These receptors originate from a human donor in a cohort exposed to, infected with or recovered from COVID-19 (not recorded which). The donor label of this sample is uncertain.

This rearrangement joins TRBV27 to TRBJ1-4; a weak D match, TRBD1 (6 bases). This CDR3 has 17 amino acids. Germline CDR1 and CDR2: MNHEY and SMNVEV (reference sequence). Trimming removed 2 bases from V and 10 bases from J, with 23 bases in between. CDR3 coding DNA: TGTGCCAGCAGTTTAAGGACAGACGCTTTAGAGGTGGGAAAACTGTTTTTT. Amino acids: CASSLRTDALEVGKLFF.

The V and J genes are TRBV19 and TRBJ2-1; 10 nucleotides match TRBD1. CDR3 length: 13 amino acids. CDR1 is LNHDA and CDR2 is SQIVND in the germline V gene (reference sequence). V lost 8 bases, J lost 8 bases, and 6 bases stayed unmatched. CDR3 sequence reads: CASGPGTGDEQFF. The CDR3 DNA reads TGTGCCAGTGGGCCAGGGACAGGGGATGAGCAGTTCTTC.

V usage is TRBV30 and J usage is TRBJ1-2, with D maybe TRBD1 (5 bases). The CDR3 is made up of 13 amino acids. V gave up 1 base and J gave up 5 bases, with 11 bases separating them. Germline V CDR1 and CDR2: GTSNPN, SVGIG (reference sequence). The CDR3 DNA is TGTGCCTGGAGTGACGGACATACTTATGGCTACACCTTC. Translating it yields CAWSDGHTYGYTF.

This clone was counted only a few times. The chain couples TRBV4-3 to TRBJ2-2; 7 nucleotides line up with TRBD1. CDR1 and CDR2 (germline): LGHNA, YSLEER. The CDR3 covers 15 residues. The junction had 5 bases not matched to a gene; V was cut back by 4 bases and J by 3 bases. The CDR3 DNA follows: TGCGCCAGCAGCCCCACGACAGGGCACACCGGGGAGCTGTTTTTT. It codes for CASSPTTGHTGELFF.

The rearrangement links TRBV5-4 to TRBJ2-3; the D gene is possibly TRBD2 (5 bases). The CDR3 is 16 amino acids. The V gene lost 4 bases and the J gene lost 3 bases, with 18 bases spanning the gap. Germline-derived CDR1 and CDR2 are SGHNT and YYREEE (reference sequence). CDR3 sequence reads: CASSQGGSRGTDTQYF. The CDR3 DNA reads TGTGCCAGCAGCCAAGGCGGGTCTAGAGGTACAGATACGCAGTATTTT.

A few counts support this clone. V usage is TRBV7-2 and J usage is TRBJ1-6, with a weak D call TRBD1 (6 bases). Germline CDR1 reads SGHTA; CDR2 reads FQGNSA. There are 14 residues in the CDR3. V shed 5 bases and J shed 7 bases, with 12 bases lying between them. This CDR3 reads CASSAQGVNSPLHF. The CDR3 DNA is TGTGCCAGCAGCGCACAGGGTGTGAATTCACCCCTCCACTTT.

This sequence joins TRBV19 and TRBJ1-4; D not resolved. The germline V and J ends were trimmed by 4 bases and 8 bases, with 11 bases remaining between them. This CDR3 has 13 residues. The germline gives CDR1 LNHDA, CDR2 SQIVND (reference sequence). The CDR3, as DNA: TGTGCCAGTAGTAATACAAGAGGCGAAAAACTGTTTTTT. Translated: CASSNTRGEKLFF.

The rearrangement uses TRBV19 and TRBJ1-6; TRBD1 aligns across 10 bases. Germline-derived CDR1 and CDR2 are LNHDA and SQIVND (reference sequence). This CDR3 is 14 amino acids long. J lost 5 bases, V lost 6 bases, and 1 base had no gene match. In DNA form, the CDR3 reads TGTGCCAGTAGGGGGACAGGGGATAATTCACCCCTCCACTTT. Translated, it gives CASRGTGDNSPLHF.

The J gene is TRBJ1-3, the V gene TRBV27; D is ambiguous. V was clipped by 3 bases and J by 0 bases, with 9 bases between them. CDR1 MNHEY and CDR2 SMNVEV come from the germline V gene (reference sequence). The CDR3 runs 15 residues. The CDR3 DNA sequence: TGTGCCAGCAGTTTCCGGGGATCCTCTGGAAACACCATATATTTT. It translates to CASSFRGSSGNTIYF.

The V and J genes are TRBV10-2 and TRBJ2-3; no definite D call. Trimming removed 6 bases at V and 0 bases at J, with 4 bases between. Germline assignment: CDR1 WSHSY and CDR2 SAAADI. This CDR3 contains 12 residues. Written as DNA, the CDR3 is TGCGCCAGCAGCTTGAGCACAGATACGCAGTATTTT. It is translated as CASSLSTDTQYF.

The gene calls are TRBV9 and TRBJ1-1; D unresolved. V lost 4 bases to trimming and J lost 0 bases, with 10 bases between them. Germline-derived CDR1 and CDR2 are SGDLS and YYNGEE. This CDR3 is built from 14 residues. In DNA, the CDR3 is TGTGCCAGCAGCCCCCTAGACTTGAACACTGAAGCTTTCTTT. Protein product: CASSPLDLNTEAFF.

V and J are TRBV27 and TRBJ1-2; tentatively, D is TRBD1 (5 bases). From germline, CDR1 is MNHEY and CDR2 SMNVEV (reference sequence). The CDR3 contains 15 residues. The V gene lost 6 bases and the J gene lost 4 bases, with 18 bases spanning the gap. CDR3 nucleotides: TGTGCCAGCAGCAATCAGGGAGGGGTAGGCTATGGCTACACCTTC. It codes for CASSNQGGVGYGYTF.

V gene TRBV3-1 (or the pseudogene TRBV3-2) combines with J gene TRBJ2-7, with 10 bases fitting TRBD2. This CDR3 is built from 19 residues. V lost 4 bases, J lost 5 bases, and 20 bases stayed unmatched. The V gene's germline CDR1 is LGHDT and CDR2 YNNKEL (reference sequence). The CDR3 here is CASSLSLGLPSSGGDEQYF. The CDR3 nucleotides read TGTGCCAGCAGCCTTTCTCTCGGACTCCCCTCTAGCGGGGGAGACGAGCAGTACTTC.

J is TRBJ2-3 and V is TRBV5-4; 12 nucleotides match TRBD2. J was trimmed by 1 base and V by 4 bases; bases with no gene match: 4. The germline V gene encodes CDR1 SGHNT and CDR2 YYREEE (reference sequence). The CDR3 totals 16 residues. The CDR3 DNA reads TGTGCCAGCAGCGTGACTAGCGGGGGAGGCACAGATACGCAGTATTTT. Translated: CASSVTSGGGTDTQYF.

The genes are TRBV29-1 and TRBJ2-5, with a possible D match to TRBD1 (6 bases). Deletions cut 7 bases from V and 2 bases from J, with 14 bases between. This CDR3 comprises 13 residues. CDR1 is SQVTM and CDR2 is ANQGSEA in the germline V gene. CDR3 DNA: TGCAGCGCCGACGGTCAGGGGCAAGAGACCCAGTACTTC. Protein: CSADGQGQETQYF.

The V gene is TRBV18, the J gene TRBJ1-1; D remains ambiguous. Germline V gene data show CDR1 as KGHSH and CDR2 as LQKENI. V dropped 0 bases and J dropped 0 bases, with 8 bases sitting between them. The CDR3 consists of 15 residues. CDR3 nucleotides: TGTGCCAGCTCACCACCATACGGGGTGAACACTGAAGCTTTCTTT. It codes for CASSPPYGVNTEAFF. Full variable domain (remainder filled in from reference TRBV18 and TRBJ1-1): NAGVMQNPRHLVRRRGQEARLRCSPMKGHSHVYWYRQLPEEGLKFMVYLQKENIIDESGMPKERFSAEFPKEGPSILRIQQVVRGDSAAYFCASSPPYGVNTEAFFGQGTRLTVV.

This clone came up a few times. The chain's CDR3 is CAWSRNGQGATNEKLFF. CDR3 coding DNA: TGTGCCTGGAGTCGGAATGGACAGGGGGCAACTAATGAAAAACTGTTTTTT. The chain recombines TRBV30 with TRBJ1-4; the match to TRBD1 covers 10 bases. Germline loops: CDR1 GTSNPN, CDR2 SVGIG (reference sequence). The CDR3 extends over 17 amino acids. V dropped 2 bases and J dropped 0; count of bases not matched to a gene: 6.

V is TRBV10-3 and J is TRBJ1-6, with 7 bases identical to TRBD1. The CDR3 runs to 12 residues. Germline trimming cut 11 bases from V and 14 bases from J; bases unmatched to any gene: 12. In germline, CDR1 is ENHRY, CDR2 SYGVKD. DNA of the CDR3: TGTGCCGCCAGTACGGGACAGCTCGCCCTCCACTTT. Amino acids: CAASTGQLALHF.

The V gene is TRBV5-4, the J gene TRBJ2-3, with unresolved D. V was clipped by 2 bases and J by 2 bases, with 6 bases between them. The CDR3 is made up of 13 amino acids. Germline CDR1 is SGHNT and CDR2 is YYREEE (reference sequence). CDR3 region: CASSFEVTDTQYF. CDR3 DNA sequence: TGTGCCAGCAGCTTCGAGGTCACAGATACGCAGTATTTT.

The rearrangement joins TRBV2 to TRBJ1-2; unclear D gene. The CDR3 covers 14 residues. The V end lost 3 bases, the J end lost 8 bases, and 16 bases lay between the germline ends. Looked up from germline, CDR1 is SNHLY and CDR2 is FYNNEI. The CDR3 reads CASSDRARGQGYTF. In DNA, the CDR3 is TGTGCCAGCAGTGATCGAGCGAGAGGGCAAGGCTACACCTTC.

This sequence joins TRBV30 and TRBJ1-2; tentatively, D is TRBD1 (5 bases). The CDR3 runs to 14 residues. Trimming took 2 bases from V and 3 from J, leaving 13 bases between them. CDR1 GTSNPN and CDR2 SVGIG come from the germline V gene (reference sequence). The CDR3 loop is CAWSQVQGDYGYTF. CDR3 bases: TGTGCCTGGAGTCAAGTGCAGGGTGACTATGGCTACACCTTC.

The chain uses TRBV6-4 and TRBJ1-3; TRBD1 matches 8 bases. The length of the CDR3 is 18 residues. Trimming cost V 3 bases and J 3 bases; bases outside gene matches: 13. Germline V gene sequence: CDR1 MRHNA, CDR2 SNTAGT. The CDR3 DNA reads TGTGCCAGCAGTGAGTTCAGTAGCCAGGGGGCGAGTGGAAACACCATATATTTT. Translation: CASSEFSSQGASGNTIYF.

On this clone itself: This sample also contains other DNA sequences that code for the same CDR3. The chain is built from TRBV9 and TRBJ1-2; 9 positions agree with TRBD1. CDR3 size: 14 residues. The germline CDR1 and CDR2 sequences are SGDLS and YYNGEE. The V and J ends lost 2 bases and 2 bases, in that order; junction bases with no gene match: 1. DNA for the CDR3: TGTGCCAGCAGCGTGGGACAGGGAAACTATGGCTACACCTTC. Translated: CASSVGQGNYGYTF.

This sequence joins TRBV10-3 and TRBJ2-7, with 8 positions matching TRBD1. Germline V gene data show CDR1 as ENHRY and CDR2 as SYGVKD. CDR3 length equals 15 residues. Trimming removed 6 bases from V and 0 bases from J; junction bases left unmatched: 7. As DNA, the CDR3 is TGTGCCATCAGGTCGGGACAGGAATACTCCTACGAGCAGTACTTC. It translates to CAIRSGQEYSYEQYF.

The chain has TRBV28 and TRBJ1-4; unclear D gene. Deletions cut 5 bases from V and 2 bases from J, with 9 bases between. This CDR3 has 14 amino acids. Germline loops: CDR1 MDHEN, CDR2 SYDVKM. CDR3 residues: CASSPPPTNEKLFF. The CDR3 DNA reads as TGTGCCAGCAGTCCCCCTCCCACTAATGAAAAACTGTTTTTT.

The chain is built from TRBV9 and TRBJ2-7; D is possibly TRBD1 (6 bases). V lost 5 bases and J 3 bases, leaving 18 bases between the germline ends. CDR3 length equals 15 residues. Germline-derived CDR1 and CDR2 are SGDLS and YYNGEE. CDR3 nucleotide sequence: TGTGCCAGCAGTGGGGCTGGGGGCGGCGGCTACGAGCAGTACTTC. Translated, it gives CASSGAGGGGYEQYF.

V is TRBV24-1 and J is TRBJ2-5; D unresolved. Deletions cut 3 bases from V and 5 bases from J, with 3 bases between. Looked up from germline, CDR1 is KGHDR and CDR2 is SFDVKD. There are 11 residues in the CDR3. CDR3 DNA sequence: TGTGCCACCAGTGATGAGGAGACCCAGTACTTC. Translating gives CATSDEETQYF.

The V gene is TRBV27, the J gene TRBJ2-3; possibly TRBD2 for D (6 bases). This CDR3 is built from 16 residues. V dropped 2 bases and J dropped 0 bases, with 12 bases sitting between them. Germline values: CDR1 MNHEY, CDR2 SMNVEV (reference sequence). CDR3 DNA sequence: TGTGCCAGCAGTTTAGTACTAGCTGCTAGCACAGATACGCAGTATTTT. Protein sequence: CASSLVLAASTDTQYF.

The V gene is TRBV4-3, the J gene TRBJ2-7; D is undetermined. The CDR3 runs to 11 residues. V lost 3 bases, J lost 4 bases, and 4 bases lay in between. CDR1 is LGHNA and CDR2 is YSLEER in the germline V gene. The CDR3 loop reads CASSHGYEQYF. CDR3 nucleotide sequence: TGCGCCAGCAGCCACGGGTACGAGCAGTACTTC.

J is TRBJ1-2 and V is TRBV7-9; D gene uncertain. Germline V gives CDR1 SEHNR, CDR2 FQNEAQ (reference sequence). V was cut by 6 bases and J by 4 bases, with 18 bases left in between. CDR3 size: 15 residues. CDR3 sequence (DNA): TGTGCCAGCAGGTACGAAACGGGGAGAGGCTATGGCTACACCTTC. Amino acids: CASRYETGRGYGYTF.